One sample yielded the 17 T cell receptor beta chains listed below, sequenced in a study of blood T cells in healthy people across ages. A second about 6 to 11 cycle PCR used barcoded and J-beta primers. TCRdb used MiXCR to reprocess the 5' RACE reads, holding one entry per CDR3 protein. Seen here are about 640,000 distinct CDR3 sequences, 58% observed once, and the top ten hold over 30%. The sequenced material came from blood. The receptors originated from a man aged 60 to 75 in good health.

V usage is TRBV18 and J usage is TRBJ2-5; TRBD1 agrees at 8 bases. Germline trimming cut 3 bases from V and 4 bases from J; bases unmatched to any gene: 10. CDR1 KGHSH and CDR2 LQKENI come from the germline V gene. There are 16 residues in the CDR3. The CDR3 nucleotides read TGTGCCAGCTCACCCCGGGGACAGGCTATACGAGAGACCCAGTACTTC. Its protein is CASSPRGQAIRETQYF. The full variable domain, its missing parts supplied by reference TRBV18 and TRBJ2-5, is NAGVMQNPRHLVRRRGQEARLRCSPMKGHSHVYWYRQLPEEGLKFMVYLQKENIIDESGMPKERFSAEFPKEGPSILRIQQVVRGDSAAYFCASSPRGQAIRETQYFGPGTRLLVL.

The rearrangement links TRBV3-1 to TRBJ2-1, with D unresolved. This CDR3 is built from 13 residues. Germline values: CDR1 LGHDT, CDR2 YNNKEL (reference sequence). Trimming stripped 4 bases from V and 9 bases from J, with 13 bases between. The DNA of the CDR3 is TGTGCCAGCAGCCTATACCAGGATGGTGAGCAGTTCTTC. This codes for CASSLYQDGEQFF.

This clonotype was recorded a few times. V gene TRBV28 combines with J gene TRBJ2-5; D tentatively fits TRBD1 or TRBD2 (5 bases each). The V gene's germline CDR1 is MDHEN and CDR2 SYDVKM. This CDR3 spans 16 amino acids. The V and J ends lost 6 bases and 2 bases respectively, with 19 bases between them. CDR3 nucleotides: TGTGCCAGCAGCCGAACAGGTAGACGGAGGCAAGAGACCCAGTACTTC. This gives the protein CASSRTGRRRQETQYF.

The chain links TRBV2 to TRBJ2-1; 7 nucleotides line up with TRBD1. The V and J ends lost 4 bases and 3 bases, in that order; junction bases with no gene match: 9. The germline V gene encodes CDR1 SNHLY and CDR2 FYNNEI. CDR3 length: 16 residues. As DNA, the CDR3 is TGTGCCAGCAGTGTCGACAGGGTAGACTACTACAATGAGCAGTTCTTC. The encoded protein is CASSVDRVDYYNEQFF.

The chain links TRBV5-4 to TRBJ2-7, with TRBD2 identical over 10 bases. The length of the CDR3 is 15 residues. The V segment lost 2 bases and the J segment 2 bases; nucleotides outside the gene matches: 4. The germline gives CDR1 SGHNT, CDR2 YYREEE (reference sequence). DNA for the CDR3: TGTGCCAGCAGCTTCGGACTAGCGGTTACCTACGAGCAGTACTTC. Protein sequence: CASSFGLAVTYEQYF.

V is TRBV3-1 and J is TRBJ2-1; D unresolved. This CDR3 has 14 residues. The germline V gene encodes CDR1 LGHDT and CDR2 YNNKEL (reference sequence). Deletions cut 3 bases from V and 9 bases from J, with 15 bases between. In DNA, the CDR3 is TGTGCCAGCAGCCAGACGCGCTTCCTAGGTGAGCAGTTCTTC. It codes for CASSQTRFLGEQFF.

This clonotype showed up just a few times. This chain joins TRBV20-1 and TRBJ1-2, with D possibly matching TRBD1 (6 bases). CDR1 is DFQATT, CDR2 SNEGSKA, per germline (reference sequence). The CDR3 contains 14 residues. The V end was cut by 6 bases, the J end by 8 bases, with 22 bases between. DNA for the CDR3: TGCAGTGCCAAACCATCAGGGGATCGGCGGGGCTACACCTTC. Residues: CSAKPSGDRRGYTF.

This clonotype has just a few counts. This rearrangement joins TRBV2 to TRBJ2-3; 14 nucleotides align to TRBD2. CDR1 and CDR2 from the germline V gene are SNHLY and FYNNEI. The V segment lost 6 bases and the J segment 2 bases; nucleotides outside the gene matches: 1. The CDR3 runs 15 residues. The CDR3, as DNA: TGTGCCAGCAGGGGACTAGCGGGGGTCACAGATACGCAGTATTTT. Protein sequence: CASRGLAGVTDTQYF.

This clonotype has a single count. The chain employs TRBV12-3 or TRBV12-4 and TRBJ2-3, with D possibly TRBD1 on 6 matching bases. Trimming removed 1 base from V and 1 base from J, with 18 bases in between. The CDR3 covers 18 residues. The DNA for the CDR3 is TGTGCCAGCAGTTTAGTATCCGACAGGATGCTACGCACAGATACGCAGTATTTT. Residues: CASSLVSDRMLRTDTQYF.

V is TRBV2 and J is TRBJ2-1; D is unclear. In germline, CDR1 is SNHLY, CDR2 FYNNEI. V was shortened by 7 bases and J by 4 bases, with 11 bases between the two germline ends. This CDR3 is 13 amino acids long. The CDR3 region has the DNA TGTGCCAGCACGCTATTACGATACAATGAGCAGTTCTTC. It codes for CASTLLRYNEQFF.

This clonotype was observed a few times. V is TRBV9 and J is TRBJ2-5; TRBD2 might be the D (5 bases). The CDR3 runs to 14 residues. Trimming pared 4 bases from V and 4 bases from J, leaving 14 bases between. From germline, CDR1 is SGDLS and CDR2 YYNGEE. The DNA for the CDR3 is TGTGCCAGCAGCCCCGGTCGGAGCGGAGAGACCCAGTACTTC. Amino acid sequence: CASSPGRSGETQYF.

This clonotype was counted only a few times. The V and J genes are TRBV29-1 and TRBJ2-7; the D gene is possibly TRBD2 (8 bases). The J call is uncertain, as TRBJ2-5 better fits the DNA end. This CDR3 has 13 residues. The germline V gene has CDR1 SQVTM and CDR2 ANQGSEA. CDR3 protein: CSVHGRGRKTQYF. Written as DNA, the CDR3 is TGCAGCGTCCACGGGAGGGGGCGAAAGACCCAGTACTTC.

This chain uses TRBV29-1 with TRBJ1-1; D gene unclear. The V and J ends lost 3 bases and 0 bases respectively, with 8 bases between them. Germline V gene lookup returns CDR1 SQVTM and CDR2 ANQGSEA. The CDR3 extends over 13 amino acids. CDR3 protein: CSVETGMNTEAFF. In DNA, the CDR3 is TGCAGCGTTGAGACGGGTATGAACACTGAAGCTTTCTTT.

This chain links TRBV20-1 with TRBJ2-1; 8 bases fit TRBD1. This CDR3 has 13 amino acids. CDR1 is DFQATT, CDR2 SNEGSKA, per germline (reference sequence). J gave up 4 bases and V 6 bases, and 5 bases lay outside the gene matches. The CDR3 DNA is TGCAGTGCCAGGGGGACAGGATACAATGAGCAGTTCTTC. Translating it yields CSARGTGYNEQFF.

This clonotype was observed at least ten times. The chain combines TRBV9 with TRBJ2-5; a possible D gene is TRBD2 (5 bases). The CDR3 contains 16 residues. Germline V lookup: CDR1 SGDLS, CDR2 YYNGEE. Between the trimmed V and J ends, which lost 4 bases and 4 bases, there was a span of 20 bases. CDR3 coding DNA: TGTGCCAGCAGCTCAGGCCCCCGTTCGGCGGGAGAGACCCAGTACTTC. Translating it yields CASSSGPRSAGETQYF.

Comments on this clonotype: One end of the junction is discordant with germline, which a read error may explain. The chain links TRBV4-1 to TRBJ2-3; D might be TRBD1 (5 bases). Germline CDR1 reads MGHRA; CDR2 reads YSYEKL. This CDR3 comprises 13 residues. CDR3 in DNA: TGCGCCAGCAGCCAAACGACAGCAGATACGCGGTATTTT. Translated: CASSQTTADTRYF.

This clonotype was observed at least ten times. The CDR3 bases are TGCGCCAGCAGCTTAGGTCCCAACCAAGAGACCCAGTACTTC. Translation: CASSLGPNQETQYF. This chain uses TRBV5-1 with TRBJ2-5; no definite D call. There are 14 residues in the CDR3. V was cut by 2 bases and J by 0 bases, with 8 bases left in between. Looked up from germline, CDR1 is SGHRS and CDR2 is YFSETQ.